Listed here is a single TCR beta chain. Its antigen remains unknown. The length of the CDR3 is 15 residues. J gave up 7 bases and V 10 bases, and 12 bases lay outside the gene matches. Germline V gene lookup returns CDR1 SNHLY and CDR2 FYNNEI. These data belong to a study of T-cell reconstitution after alpha-beta-depleted transplantation in children. Study-wide findings and caveats: The high TCRbeta diversity at day 60 in some patients came from surviving recipient T cells and thymic progenitors. Newly produced T cells mostly provided counts and TCRbeta diversity after one year, as hyperexpanded clones declined. Several hundred rapidly expanded clones from non-depleted graft cells reportedly supplied alpha-beta T cells about two months post-transplant.

A TCRbeta library incorporating unique molecular identifiers was prepared. One entry per CDR3 protein, called by TCRdb with MiXCR from the PCR reads. This sample yields 800,000 to 1,000,000 distinct CDR3 sequences, of which around 30% are seen a single time; roughly 31% belongs to the top ten. The V call is TRBV2, the J call TRBJ1-6; 8 nucleotides agree with TRBD1. This TCR came from a boy in the first two years of life who had a stem cell transplant for SCID, so the T cells may come from the graft donor. The material sequenced was PBMCs, mostly from graft donor cells, taken 360 days after TCRalphabeta/CD19-depleted stem cell transplant. The CDR3 sequence is CATPALQGENSPLHF. CDR3 nucleotides: TGTGCCACTCCCGCACTACAGGGGGAGAATTCACCCCTCCACTTT.